This entry lists 28 T cell receptor beta chains sequenced from one sample in a study of shared clonotypes between healthy human individuals. Terminally differentiated effector memory CD45RA+ cells were excluded from the naive CD8 cells, which were CD45RO-negative and positively selected for CCR7. The protocol was immunoSEQ multiplex PCR, while the TCRdb copy is restricted to in-frame clones and leaves out a portion. The table has about 1.9 million clones, 90% to 95% seen once. Sequencing was carried out using naive CD8+ T cells from PBMCs. Every receptor here comes from a young man in good health. Some clones in this sample may be carry-over from other donors' samples.

The chain uses TRBV7-8 and TRBJ2-3; D possibly uses TRBD1 or TRBD2 (5 bases each). This CDR3 has 15 residues. Per germline, CDR1 SGHVS and CDR2 FQNEAQ. V dropped 4 bases and J dropped 3 bases, with 14 bases sitting between them. The DNA for the CDR3 is TGTGCCAGCAGCTCGGTGCTAGAGGGGACAGATACGCAGTATTTT. This translates into CASSSVLEGTDTQYF.

As for this clone: Other DNA sequences within the sample encode an identical CDR3. This sequence joins TRBV28 and TRBJ2-7; 10 nucleotides align to TRBD1. Germline V gene lookup returns CDR1 MDHEN and CDR2 SYDVKM. V gave up 2 bases and J gave up 4 bases; unmatched junction bases: 5. The CDR3 spans 15 residues. CDR3 DNA sequence: TGTGCCAGCAGTTTACTGGGACAGGGGAGTTACGAGCAGTACTTC. The encoded protein is CASSLLGQGSYEQYF.

J is TRBJ1-1 and V is TRBV27, with D uncertain. V dropped 5 bases and J dropped 7 bases, with 11 bases sitting between them. Looked up from germline, CDR1 is MNHEY and CDR2 is SMNVEV (reference sequence). This CDR3 contains 12 residues. The CDR3 DNA is TGTGCCAGCAGTCCGAGCCCGTATGAAGCTTTCTTT. Translation gives CASSPSPYEAFF.

This clone was found once. V usage is TRBV6-1 and J usage is TRBJ2-7, with TRBD2 matching over 12 bases. Trimming cost V 1 base and J 3 bases; bases outside gene matches: 10. The CDR3 extends over 18 amino acids. CDR1 is MNHNS, CDR2 SASEGT, per germline. In DNA, the CDR3 is TGTGCCAGCAGTGAAGGGACTAGCGGGATTATTATAGTCTACGAGCAGTACTTC. Translation gives CASSEGTSGIIIVYEQYF.

The rearrangement joins TRBV27 to TRBJ1-2, with a tentative D call TRBD1 (5 bases). The V end lost 0 bases, the J end lost 1 base, and 12 bases lay between the germline ends. This CDR3 spans 16 amino acids. Looked up from germline, CDR1 is MNHEY and CDR2 is SMNVEV (reference sequence). CDR3 protein: CASSLSQGRINYGYTF. The DNA for the CDR3 is TGTGCCAGCAGTTTATCGCAGGGACGAATTAACTATGGCTACACCTTC.

This clone has only a few counts. Here the CDR3 reads CASRAGSPNQPQHF. Written as DNA, the CDR3 is TGTGCCAGCAGAGCAGGGAGCCCAAATCAGCCCCAGCATTTT. The J gene is TRBJ1-5, the V gene TRBV7-9; tentatively, D is TRBD1 (5 bases). The CDR3 has 14 residues. Germline V CDR1 and CDR2: SEHNR, FQNEAQ (reference sequence). Trimming stripped 6 bases from V and 4 bases from J, with 13 bases between.

V gene TRBV27 combines with J gene TRBJ1-5; possibly TRBD1 for D (5 bases). With 6 bases removed from V and 0 bases from J, the gap between germline ends came to 12 bases. CDR1 is MNHEY and CDR2 is SMNVEV in the germline V gene (reference sequence). The CDR3 length is 15 residues. The CDR3, as DNA: TGTGCCAGCAGATTCGGGACCGCTAGCAATCAGCCCCAGCATTTT. This translates into CASRFGTASNQPQHF.

As regards this clone: This sample also contains other DNA sequences that code for the same CDR3. The rearrangement joins TRBV11-3 to TRBJ2-7; D gene ambiguous. Trimming took off 3 bases at V and 5 bases at J, with 11 bases between the two ends. Germline CDR1 reads SGHNT; CDR2 reads YENEEA. This CDR3 spans 13 amino acids. The CDR3 spells CASSLVPGHEQYF. CDR3 nucleotides: TGTGCCAGCAGCTTGGTACCCGGTCACGAGCAGTACTTC.

The CDR3 DNA sequence: TGTGCCACCAGCGCTTCGAGGCCGGACAATGAGCAGTTCTTC. This codes for CATSASRPDNEQFF. The rearrangement links TRBV15 to TRBJ2-1; D unclear. Germline V CDR1 and CDR2: LNHNV, YYDKDF (reference sequence). The CDR3 extends over 14 amino acids. V was clipped by 5 bases and J by 5 bases, with 13 bases between them.

The chain has TRBV27 and TRBJ1-1; 7 nucleotides line up with TRBD1. After removal of 3 bases from V and 3 bases from J, the junction contained 7 bases not matched to a gene. The germline CDR1 and CDR2 sequences are MNHEY and SMNVEV (reference sequence). The CDR3 length is 15 residues. The CDR3 reads CASSLHRGKYTEAFF. CDR3 bases: TGTGCCAGCAGTTTGCACAGGGGTAAGTACACTGAAGCTTTCTTT.

This chain connects TRBV15 to TRBJ2-7; TRBD2 aligns across 9 bases. This CDR3 region has 14 residues. The germline V gene has CDR1 LNHNV and CDR2 YYDKDF (reference sequence). V lost 1 base to trimming and J lost 5 bases; unmatched junction nucleotides: 3. CDR3 nucleotide sequence: TGTGCCACCAGCAGAGGCGGGAGGGATCACGAGCAGTACTTC. It specifies CATSRGGRDHEQYF.

J is TRBJ1-2 and V is TRBV7-8, with D hard to call. There are 13 residues in the CDR3. Trimming cost V 8 bases and J 5 bases, with 15 bases left between them. Germline V gene lookup returns CDR1 SGHVS and CDR2 FQNEAQ. CDR3 DNA: TGTGCCAGCGGTCCGGGGAGCGATTATGGCTACACCTTC. It codes for CASGPGSDYGYTF.

As DNA, the CDR3 is TGTGCCAGAAGCTTGGCCTCGATTCAGGGCTACACCTTC. It encodes CARSLASIQGYTF. The chain links TRBV5-3 to TRBJ1-2; D is uncertain. TRBV5-3 is an ORF for which the function is uncertain. This CDR3 comprises 13 residues. V lost 0 bases, J lost 8 bases, and 11 bases lay in between.

The chain links TRBV4-1 to TRBJ2-7, with 9 nucleotides matching TRBD2. There are 16 residues in the CDR3. Germline lookup yields CDR1 MGHRA and CDR2 YSYEKL. Trimming at V came to 2 bases and at J to 3 bases, leaving 8 bases not matched to a gene. In DNA, the CDR3 is TGCGCCAGCAGCCAAAATATAGCGGGAGTGGGCTACGAGCAGTACTTC. This translates into CASSQNIAGVGYEQYF.

To note about this clone: This CDR3 is also generated by other DNA sequences in the sample. The chain has TRBV27 and TRBJ2-1; 7 bases match TRBD1. Germline V gene sequence: CDR1 MNHEY, CDR2 SMNVEV (reference sequence). This CDR3 contains 13 residues. V lost 2 bases, J lost 5 bases, and 0 bases stayed unmatched. The CDR3 nucleotides read TGTGCCAGCAGTTTAGGACAGGACAATGAGCAGTTCTTC. This translates into CASSLGQDNEQFF.

This clone appeared a few times. V usage is TRBV7-9 and J usage is TRBJ1-4, with 8 bases aligning to TRBD1. In germline, CDR1 is SEHNR, CDR2 FQNEAQ (reference sequence). V lost 3 bases, J lost 0 bases, and 3 bases stayed unmatched. The CDR3 runs 16 residues. The CDR3: CASSFGQGTTNEKLFF. CDR3 DNA sequence: TGTGCCAGCAGCTTTGGACAGGGAACAACTAATGAAAAACTGTTTTTT.

The V gene is TRBV15, the J gene TRBJ2-7, with 7 bases matching TRBD2. This CDR3 region has 12 residues. CDR1 and CDR2 (germline): LNHNV, YYDKDF (reference sequence). With 1 base clipped from V and 12 bases from J, the junction kept 6 bases outside the gene matches. CDR3 in DNA: TGTGCCACCAGCAGAGGAGGGACTACCCGGTACTTC. Translating it yields CATSRGGTTRYF.

The chain recombines TRBV11-2 with TRBJ2-7; 11 bases align to TRBD2. Trimming removed 2 bases from V and 4 bases from J; junction bases left unmatched: 7. Germline lookup yields CDR1 SGHAT and CDR2 FQNNGV. CDR3 length: 16 amino acids. In DNA, the CDR3 is TGTGCCAGCAGCTTATTCTTCGGACTAGCGGGTTACGAGCAGTACTTC. This translates into CASSLFFGLAGYEQYF.

The chain joins TRBV2 to TRBJ2-2; TRBD2 matches at 7 bases. CDR1 is SNHLY and CDR2 is FYNNEI in the germline V gene. The CDR3 is made up of 17 amino acids. V lost 2 bases to trimming and J lost 3 bases; unmatched junction nucleotides: 9. As DNA, the CDR3 is TGTGCCAGCAGTGAAATAGGTGGGAGGGCCCACACCGGGGAGCTGTTTTTT. It yields the protein CASSEIGGRAHTGELFF.

V and J are TRBV28 and TRBJ1-2; D is unclear. Germline CDR1 and CDR2: MDHEN and SYDVKM. The CDR3 covers 11 residues. Trimming shortened V by 10 bases and J by 4 bases, and 10 bases separated the two germline ends. The DNA of the CDR3 is TGTGCCACCAACCGTGCCTATGGCTACACCTTC. This codes for CATNRAYGYTF.

The sample holds one count of this clone. Other DNA sequences in the same sample also yield this CDR3. The chain has TRBV9 and TRBJ2-3; D gene unclear. Deletions cut 0 bases from V and 6 bases from J, with 8 bases between. CDR3 size: 13 residues. The germline gives CDR1 SGDLS, CDR2 YYNGEE. CDR3 amino acids: CASSVGGKDTQYF. In nucleotides, the CDR3 is TGTGCCAGCAGCGTAGGGGGAAAGGATACGCAGTATTTT.

The chain carries TRBV7-9 and TRBJ2-5; possibly TRBD1 for D (6 bases). Germline-derived CDR1 and CDR2 are SEHNR and FQNEAQ (reference sequence). This CDR3 region has 13 residues. Between the trimmed V and J ends, which lost 4 bases and 4 bases, there was a span of 10 bases. CDR3: CASSSGQRETQYF. The CDR3 bases are TGTGCCAGCAGCTCGGGACAACGAGAGACCCAGTACTTC.

This chain joins TRBV5-1 and TRBJ2-7; D gene unclear. This CDR3 spans 14 amino acids. V lost 2 bases and J 3 bases, leaving 12 bases between the germline ends. Germline V gene data show CDR1 as SGHRS and CDR2 as YFSETQ. The CDR3 DNA follows: TGCGCCAGCAGCTTAAACCTGGACCGCTACGAGCAGTACTTC. Its translation is CASSLNLDRYEQYF.

This CDR3 is CASSRGQKNEQFF. The DNA for the CDR3 is TGTGCCAGCAGCCGGGGGCAGAAAAATGAGCAGTTCTTC. V usage is TRBV11-2 and J usage is TRBJ2-1; D may match TRBD1 or TRBD2 (6 bases each). Germline V CDR1 and CDR2: SGHAT, FQNNGV. CDR3 length equals 13 residues. V lost 5 bases, J lost 7 bases, and 12 bases lay in between.

V gene TRBV11-2 combines with J gene TRBJ2-7; D is unclear. The CDR3 has 11 residues. V lost 5 bases and J 6 bases, leaving 8 bases between the germline ends. Germline CDR1 SGHAT, CDR2 FQNNGV. CDR3 nucleotides: TGTGCCAGCAGCCCAGAGGTCGAGCAGTACTTC. Amino acids: CASSPEVEQYF.

For the CDR3, the DNA is TGTGCCAGCAGCCCCCAGGCAGGGGAGGGAAACACCATATATTTT. Translated: CASSPQAGEGNTIYF. The genes are TRBV13 and TRBJ1-3; tentative D call: TRBD1 (6 bases). Germline CDR1 reads PRHDT; CDR2 reads FYEKMQ (reference sequence). The V end was cut by 5 bases, the J end by 4 bases, with 15 bases between. The CDR3 has 15 amino acids.

The V call is TRBV28, the J call TRBJ2-7; 8 bases line up with TRBD1. Germline trimming cut 3 bases from V and 5 bases from J; bases unmatched to any gene: 6. The germline V gene has CDR1 MDHEN and CDR2 SYDVKM. The CDR3 sequence is 14 residues long. The CDR3 DNA follows: TGTGCCAGCAGTTTCTTACAGGGGGACAACGAGCAGTACTTC. It is translated as CASSFLQGDNEQYF.

This sequence joins TRBV18 and TRBJ1-2; the D is unclear. The CDR3 consists of 14 residues. Trimming removed 6 bases at V and 2 bases at J, with 13 bases between. CDR1 is KGHSH, CDR2 LQKENI, per germline. The CDR3 sequence: CASSPWDLNYGYTF. CDR3 sequence (DNA): TGTGCCAGCTCGCCGTGGGATCTCAACTATGGCTACACCTTC.